The next 10 T cell receptor beta chains were all read from a single sample in a study of blood T cell repertoires in COVID-19. Data came from immunoSEQ multiplex PCR; TCRdb stores just in-frame clones and leaves some out. Among tens of thousands of clones, around 80% were seen once, and the ten largest hold over 9%. Sequencing input: peripheral blood. The receptors were gathered from a man aged 65 to 85 with acute or convalescent COVID-19.

V is TRBV7-2 and J is TRBJ1-4; the D is unclear. This CDR3 contains 14 residues. V was pared by 7 bases and J by 0 bases, with 9 bases between. Germline V CDR1 and CDR2: SGHTA, FQGNSA. This chain's CDR3 is CASTRVATNEKLFF. CDR3 bases: TGTGCCAGCACCCGCGTTGCAACTAATGAAAAACTGTTTTTT.

V gene TRBV18 combines with J gene TRBJ2-1; 10 nucleotides match TRBD2. The CDR3 is 16 amino acids. Germline CDR1 KGHSH, CDR2 LQKENI. V dropped 3 bases and J dropped 0; count of bases not matched to a gene: 2. The CDR3 DNA reads TGTGCCAGCTCACCGAGCGGGGGGGTCTCCTACAATGAGCAGTTCTTC. Residues: CASSPSGGVSYNEQFF.

V is TRBV13 and J is TRBJ2-3; D unresolved. This CDR3 contains 15 residues. Deletions cut 5 bases from V and 0 bases from J, with 12 bases between. Germline V CDR1 and CDR2: PRHDT, FYEKMQ (reference sequence). The CDR3 protein is CASSQSRHSTDTQYF. In DNA form, the CDR3 reads TGTGCCAGCAGCCAAAGCCGTCATAGCACAGATACGCAGTATTTT.

The gene calls are TRBV7-4 and TRBJ2-1; tentative D call: TRBD1 (6 bases). The CDR3 runs to 14 residues. The germline CDR1 and CDR2 sequences are SGHVT and SQSDAQ. Trimming removed 3 bases at V and 8 bases at J, with 14 bases between. CDR3 in amino acids: CASSFYWGRDEQFF. CDR3 DNA sequence: TGTGCCAGCAGCTTTTATTGGGGGCGGGATGAGCAGTTCTTC.

The V gene is TRBV7-6, the J gene TRBJ1-1, with a possible D match to TRBD1 (6 bases). Trimming pared 5 bases from V and 1 base from J, leaving 11 bases between. Looked up from germline, CDR1 is SGHVS and CDR2 is FNYEAQ. There are 14 residues in the CDR3. The CDR3 DNA sequence: TGTGCCAGCAGCAAAGGCAGGGGGAACACTGAAGCTTTCTTT. Amino acids: CASSKGRGNTEAFF.

The table lists this clone with a few counts. The chain links TRBV5-1 to TRBJ1-1, with D uncertain. Germline V gives CDR1 SGHRS, CDR2 YFSETQ. This CDR3 contains 12 residues. V shed 0 bases and J shed 3 bases, with 3 bases lying between them. The CDR3 sequence: CASSLGDTEAFF. CDR3 coding DNA: TGCGCCAGCAGCTTGGGAGACACTGAAGCTTTCTTT.

The chain employs TRBV7-2 and TRBJ2-1, with 8 bases fitting TRBD1. With 5 bases clipped from V and 7 bases from J, the junction kept 4 bases outside the gene matches. CDR3 length: 13 residues. Per the germline V gene, CDR1 is SGHTA and CDR2 is FQGNSA. Written as DNA, the CDR3 is TGTGCCAGCAGCATGGACAGGGCTAATGAGCAGTTCTTC. This encodes CASSMDRANEQFF.

This chain joins TRBV27 and TRBJ2-7, with a tentative D call TRBD2 (5 bases). The CDR3 extends over 15 amino acids. The V end lost 4 bases, the J end lost 5 bases, and 18 bases lay between the germline ends. Germline assignment: CDR1 MNHEY and CDR2 SMNVEV (reference sequence). The CDR3 nucleotides read TGTGCCAGCAGTTCCGCGGGTACAATCAAGAACGAGCAGTACTTC. Translating gives CASSSAGTIKNEQYF.

The rearrangement uses TRBV2 and TRBJ1-5; 8 nucleotides agree with TRBD1. J was trimmed by 2 bases and V by 6 bases; bases with no gene match: 6. The CDR3 runs to 15 residues. CDR1 is SNHLY and CDR2 is FYNNEI in the germline V gene. The CDR3 nucleotides are TGTGCCAGCAGAGGGACAGGCTTGGGCAATCAGCCCCAGCATTTT. Encoded protein: CASRGTGLGNQPQHF. The complete variable domain, with remaining parts taken from reference TRBV2 and TRBJ1-5, reads EPEVTQTPSHQVTQMGQEVILRCVPISNHLYFYWYRQILGQKVEFLVSFYNNEISEKSEIFDDQFSVERPDGSNFTLKIRSTKLEDSAMYFCASRGTGLGNQPQHFGDGTRLSIL.

The rearrangement uses TRBV11-2 and TRBJ2-1; 9 bases agree with TRBD2. The CDR3 has 14 residues. Germline V gives CDR1 SGHAT, CDR2 FQNNGV. V was clipped by 5 bases and J by 7 bases; unmatched bases: 6. The CDR3 region is CASSLSGGQNEQFF. As DNA, the CDR3 is TGTGCCAGCAGCCTTAGCGGGGGCCAAAATGAGCAGTTCTTC. The whole variable domain, remainder taken from reference TRBV11-2 and TRBJ2-1, is EAGVAQSPRYKIIEKRQSVAFWCNPISGHATLYWYQQILGQGPKLLIQFQNNGVVDDSQLPKDRFSAERLKGVDSTLKIQPAKLEDSAVYLCASSLSGGQNEQFFGPGTRLTVL.